The clone carrying this T cell receptor (beta chain) was counted a few times. Its antigen remains unidentified. The record originates from a study of beta chain features in type 1 diabetes. Regarding the study as a whole: High TCR expression in some cells could lead to their over-representation in cDNA sequencing. In every one of the four CD4+ subsets, TCRB CDR3s were moderately but significantly shorter in Type 1 diabetes patients.

Reverse transcription of all isolated RNA meant that expressed TCRB transcripts were sequenced. Libraries were prepared by immunoSEQ multiplex PCR; TCRdb keeps only in-frame clonotypes and omits some of them. This sample has 200,000 to 250,000 clones, with around 15% found just once. Per germline, CDR1 GTSNPN and CDR2 SVGIG (reference sequence). The CDR3 has 15 amino acids. V lost 5 bases and J 2 bases, leaving 19 bases between the germline ends. The sequenced sample was naive CD4+ T cells from blood. The chain carries TRBV30 and TRBJ2-7; the D gene is possibly TRBD2 (5 bases). This TCR was recovered from a man between 25 and 39 years old with type 1 diabetes. CDR3 sequence reads: CAWAPLGSGAYEQYF. DNA of the CDR3: TGTGCCTGGGCGCCTCTGGGGAGCGGAGCCTACGAGCAGTACTTC.